These 9 T cell receptor beta chains originate from one sample sequenced in a study of cytomegalovirus exposure and HLA in healthy donors (dated by TCRdb to the late 2010s). Receptor amplification or capture employed the immunoSEQ multiplex PCR assay. For the multiplex PCR, a mixture combining 60 forward primers for TCR Vbeta segments and 13 reverse primers for TCR Jbeta segments was used. TCRdb took this table from immuneACCESS and kept in-frame rearrangements with V and J called. Such tables lack part of the clones; where checked against another copy, unresolved V genes explain under half of the gap, and the rest is unexplained. In this sample the table shows 150,000 or so clones, 75% of which occur a single time. The ten largest clones represent over 3% of the sample. Sequencing was done on a sample of PBMCs. The receptors shown here come from a middle-aged man in good health and CMV-seronegative.

The chain recombines TRBV5-8 with TRBJ2-3, with 7 bases lining up with TRBD1. Trimming at V came to 4 bases and at J to 0 bases, leaving 8 bases not matched to a gene. Per germline, CDR1 SGHTS and CDR2 YDEGEE. There are 16 residues in the CDR3. The CDR3 spells CASSGRGQVSTDTQYF. CDR3 coding DNA: TGTGCCAGCAGCGGTAGAGGACAGGTCAGCACAGATACGCAGTATTTT.

The V call is TRBV27, the J call TRBJ1-5, with 8 bases that match TRBD1. Germline loops: CDR1 MNHEY, CDR2 SMNVEV (reference sequence). The CDR3 totals 14 residues. With 5 bases clipped from V and 6 bases from J, the junction kept 6 bases outside the gene matches. The CDR3: CASSPTGGSQPQHF. The CDR3 DNA sequence: TGTGCCAGCAGTCCAACAGGGGGAAGTCAGCCCCAGCATTTT.

V and J are TRBV5-6 and TRBJ2-7; 7 bases map to TRBD1. CDR1 is SGHDT and CDR2 is YYEEEE in the germline V gene. CDR3 length equals 13 residues. J lost 7 bases, V lost 7 bases, and 11 bases had no gene match. The CDR3 reads CASLRGTTGEQYF. CDR3 bases: TGTGCCAGCCTCCGGGGCACGACAGGGGAGCAGTACTTC.

The chain is built from TRBV5-1 and TRBJ2-6; perhaps TRBD1 as D (6 bases). Germline CDR1 SGHRS, CDR2 YFSETQ. This CDR3 region has 14 residues. Trimming removed 10 bases at V and 2 bases at J, with 13 bases between. The CDR3 bases are TGCGCCTCCTCAACAGGGACTGGGGCCAACGTCCTGACTTTC. Translation: CASSTGTGANVLTF.

The V gene is TRBV9, the J gene TRBJ2-7; 11 bases agree with TRBD2. This CDR3 region has 17 residues. CDR1 is SGDLS, CDR2 YYNGEE, per germline. V dropped 3 bases and J dropped 0; count of bases not matched to a gene: 8. CDR3 sequence: CASSGTGTSGPSYEQYF. In DNA, the CDR3 is TGTGCCAGCAGCGGAACGGGGACTAGCGGACCCTCCTACGAGCAGTACTTC.

V is TRBV6-1 and J is TRBJ1-1; D is uncertain. Germline V gene lookup returns CDR1 MNHNS and CDR2 SASEGT. The CDR3 covers 13 residues. V was trimmed by 6 bases and J by 1 base, leaving 9 bases between them. In nucleotides, the CDR3 is TGTGCCAGCAGCCCGCGAAAGAACACTGAAGCTTTCTTT. Translating it yields CASSPRKNTEAFF.

This chain connects TRBV18 to TRBJ2-7; D is possibly TRBD1 (6 bases). Germline V gene data show CDR1 as KGHSH and CDR2 as LQKENI. The V end lost 4 bases, the J end lost 0 bases, and 10 bases lay between the germline ends. This CDR3 region has 14 residues. The DNA for the CDR3 is TGTGCCAGCTCACGCCCGGACAGCTCCTACGAGCAGTACTTC. It yields the protein CASSRPDSSYEQYF.

In this sample, this clone turned up once. V and J are TRBV6-1 and TRBJ1-1; possible D gene TRBD1, 6 bases. Germline-derived CDR1 and CDR2 are MNHNS and SASEGT. The ends were cut back, 6 bases at V and 5 bases at J, with 16 bases in the middle. The CDR3 contains 14 residues. CDR3 in DNA: TGTGCCAGCAGCCGGGACACCCCAGGGACTGAAGCTTTCTTT. It translates to CASSRDTPGTEAFF.

The genes are TRBV12-5 and TRBJ2-5, with 8 nucleotides matching TRBD2. The CDR3 spans 16 residues. CDR1 and CDR2 (germline): LGHNT, FRNRAP. V lost 4 bases to trimming and J lost 3 bases; unmatched junction nucleotides: 10. CDR3 nucleotide sequence: TGTGCTAGTGGTTCCCATGAGCGGGGGAGAAAAGAGACCCAGTACTTC. It translates to CASGSHERGRKETQYF.